This is a list of T cell receptor beta chains from one sample in a study of blood T cell repertoires in COVID-19. Profiled with immunoSEQ multiplex PCR; TCRdb holds only in-frame clones, not every one. Among some 290,000 clones listed, approximately 86% were seen once. Material for sequencing was peripheral blood. The receptor source for this set is a woman between 45 and 60 years old who had recovered from COVID-19. Both conserved end residues are part of each CDR3. The D gene is left open where the match is weak. Size tells how often a clone was seen (once, few, many) or the class of an expanded clone, and some rows leave it out.

j_call	clone_size	d_call	v_call	cdr3_aa	cdr3_nt
TRBJ1-4	.	.	TRBV6-1	CASSDRGVTNEKLFF	TGTGCCAGCAGTGACAGGGGCGTAACTAATGAAAAACTGTTTTTT
TRBJ2-2	.	TRBD1	TRBV6-5	CASRTGPLRTGELFF	TGTGCCAGCAGGACAGGGCCGCTGAGGACCGGGGAGCTGTTTTTT
TRBJ2-2	few	.	TRBV5-1	CASSFQGAGELFF	TGCGCCAGCAGCTTCCAGGGCGCCGGGGAGCTGTTTTTT
TRBJ1-6	once	.	TRBV7-9	CASSTDSYNSPLHF	TGTGCCAGCAGCACAGACTCCTATAATTCACCCCTCCACTTT
TRBJ1-5	.	.	TRBV24-1	CATSDSGHTKYSNQPQHF	TGTGCCACCAGTGACTCCGGACACACCAAATATAGCAATCAGCCCCAGCATTTT
TRBJ1-1	.	.	TRBV7-6	CASSLTWGGLNTEAFF	TGTGCCAGCAGCTTAACATGGGGAGGGTTGAACACTGAAGCTTTCTTT
TRBJ2-1	.	.	TRBV7-3	CASSLGKYNEQFF	TGTGCCAGCAGCTTAGGCAAGTACAATGAGCAGTTCTTC
TRBJ1-6	.	TRBD1	TRBV10-3	CAISVGTGDSPLHF	TGTGCCATCAGTGTTGGGACAGGGGATTCACCCCTCCACTTT
TRBJ1-1	.	TRBD1	TRBV6-5	CASIRTGSNTEAFF	TGTGCCAGCATTAGGACAGGAAGCAACACTGAAGCTTTCTTT
TRBJ2-5	.	TRBD1	TRBV27	CASSPTQGRLRETQYF	TGTGCCAGCAGTCCAACACAGGGGCGCTTACGAGAGACCCAGTACTTC
TRBJ1-1	.	.	TRBV20-1	CSVPGTEAFF	TGCAGTGTACCAGGAACAGAGGCTTTCTTT
TRBJ2-4	.	.	TRBV7-2	CASDTTGEAIQYF	TGTGCCAGCGACACTACAGGGGAGGCCATTCAGTACTTC
TRBJ2-2	few	TRBD1	TRBV6-5	CASRMDRVRTGELFF	TGTGCCAGCAGGATGGACAGGGTACGGACCGGGGAGCTGTTTTTT
TRBJ1-1	.	.	TRBV5-1	CASSHGATEAFF	TGCGCCAGCAGCCATGGGGCCACTGAAGCTTTCTTT